The 9 T cell receptor beta chains below come from one sample, sequenced in a study of OX40 agonist ivuxolimab in advanced cancers. Sequencing used immunoSEQ multiplex PCR; TCRdb keeps in-frame clones, though not all of them. The table has some 74,000 clones, around 82% seen once. This material consisted of CD4+ or CD8+ T cells sorted from blood, taken in a trial of the OX40 agonist ivuxolimab. These receptors were obtained from an adult with an advanced solid tumor such as melanoma, head and neck, liver or kidney cancer.

This clone was counted a single time. CDR3 loop: CASSPTYEQYF. Here the CDR3 DNA reads TGTGCCAGCAGCCCAACCTACGAGCAGTACTTC. This chain links TRBV7-6 with TRBJ2-7; D is unclear. CDR3 size: 11 residues. The germline V gene encodes CDR1 SGHVS and CDR2 FNYEAQ. V shed 5 bases and J shed 2 bases, with 4 bases lying between them.

Written as DNA, the CDR3 is TGTGCCAGCAGTTTCGGCACTTCCTACGAGCAGTACTTC. This encodes CASSFGTSYEQYF. V gene TRBV6-5 combines with J gene TRBJ2-7; no clear D. CDR1 is MNHEY and CDR2 is SVGAGI in the germline V gene. Trimming removed 4 bases at V and 1 base at J, with 8 bases between. The CDR3 spans 13 residues.

The J gene is TRBJ2-7, the V gene TRBV4-1; TRBD2 matches 8 bases. Looked up from germline, CDR1 is MGHRA and CDR2 is YSYEKL. The V gene end was trimmed by 1 base and the J gene end by 7 bases; junction bases not matched to a gene: 12. The CDR3 is made up of 16 amino acids. This chain's CDR3 is CASSQVGREGHREQYF. The CDR3 nucleotides are TGCGCCAGCAGCCAAGTTGGCCGGGAGGGCCATCGAGAGCAGTACTTC.

The rearrangement joins TRBV9 to TRBJ1-1, with D possibly TRBD1 on 5 matching bases. Germline V gives CDR1 SGDLS, CDR2 YYNGEE. The V end was cut by 0 bases, the J end by 8 bases, with 11 bases between. The CDR3 consists of 13 residues. In nucleotides, the CDR3 is TGTGCCAGCAGCGTAGCTATGAGGGGCGAAGCTTTCTTT. Translation: CASSVAMRGEAFF.

The chain is built from TRBV14 and TRBJ2-5, with 11 bases aligning to TRBD1. The CDR3 spans 16 residues. The J segment lost 4 bases and the V segment lost 1 base, leaving 5 bases of the junction unmatched. Per germline, CDR1 SGHDN and CDR2 FVKESK. For the CDR3, the DNA is TGTGCCAGCAGCCAAGTGGGGACAGGGGGAGGAGAGACCCAGTACTTC. Its protein is CASSQVGTGGGETQYF.

The chain is built from TRBV7-2 and TRBJ1-2, with D perhaps TRBD1 (5 bases). Germline CDR1 SGHTA, CDR2 FQGNSA. Deletions cut 4 bases from V and 4 bases from J, with 16 bases between. The CDR3 runs to 15 residues. CDR3 sequence (DNA): TGTGCCAGCAGCTCCAGGGTTGAACCGCCCTATGGCTACACCTTC. Translated: CASSSRVEPPYGYTF.

V usage is TRBV7-9 and J usage is TRBJ1-3; D gene uncertain. Germline V gives CDR1 SEHNR, CDR2 FQNEAQ (reference sequence). The CDR3 extends over 13 amino acids. Trimming took 2 bases from V and 3 from J, leaving 5 bases between them. Here the CDR3 DNA reads TGTGCCAGCAGCTTATACGGTGGAAACACCATATATTTT. Amino acid sequence: CASSLYGGNTIYF.

CDR3 DNA: TGTGCCAGCAGCTTGGGACAGCAAGAGACCCAGTACTTC. Its translation: CASSLGQQETQYF. This chain uses TRBV5-4 with TRBJ2-5; D possibly corresponds to TRBD1 (5 bases). The CDR3 contains 13 residues. Between the trimmed V and J ends, which lost 0 bases and 2 bases, there was a span of 5 bases. Germline CDR1 reads SGHNT; CDR2 reads YYREEE (reference sequence).

The J gene is TRBJ2-5, the V gene TRBV28; TRBD2 matches at 7 bases. The CDR3 runs 15 residues. After removal of 7 bases from V and 5 bases from J, the junction contained 13 bases not matched to a gene. Germline CDR1 and CDR2: MDHEN and SYDVKM. The CDR3 loop reads CASKKRLAAGETQYF. The CDR3 coding sequence is TGTGCCAGCAAAAAGCGACTAGCCGCGGGGGAGACCCAGTACTTC.